A single TCR beta chain is shown here with its context. The record originates from a study of sequential checkpoint blockade in melanoma. Study overall: Randomization was 1:1 between first-line nivolumab→ipilimumab and ipilimumab→nivolumab. Maintenance nivolumab came after either treatment sequence.

Treatment of the sample: randomized to nivolumab then ipilimumab (arm A) or the reverse (arm B). Patients had received no earlier DNA-damaging chemotherapy. From thawed PBMCs, live CD3+CD8+ cells negative for CD19 and CD56 were sorted. The assay was immunoSEQ multiplex PCR, and TCRdb's table has in-frame clones only and misses some. The sample shows some 35,000 clones, about 88% of them seen only once. The source of this sequence is a human donor with melanoma. The sample in question was CD8+ T cells sorted from blood (inferred from file names), obtained from a patient given nivolumab and ipilimumab in sequence.

The CDR3 loop reads CASKLAGGPEQFF. CDR3 nucleotides: TGCGCCAGCAAACTAGCGGGAGGGCCGGAGCAGTTCTTC. The rearrangement uses TRBV10-2 and TRBJ2-1, with 13 positions matching TRBD2. Germline CDR1 and CDR2: WSHSY and SAAADI. The CDR3 runs 13 residues. The trim removed 7 bases at V and 10 bases at J, leaving 4 bases unmatched.